This T cell receptor (beta chain) derives from a study of OX40 agonist ivuxolimab in advanced cancers. Notes on the study in general: On average, CD8+ T cells showed a greater number of expanded clones than CD4+. Certain nonresponders additionally had low normalized T-cell clonal expansion.

The V end lost 2 bases, the J end lost 3 bases, and 11 bases lay between the germline ends. This CDR3 spans 14 amino acids. CDR1 and CDR2 from the germline V gene are MNHNS and SASEGT. A history of autoimmune disease or systemic immunosuppression excluded patients. The protocol was immunoSEQ multiplex PCR, while the TCRdb copy is restricted to in-frame clones and leaves out a portion. This table holds 30,000 to 45,000 clones, approximately 87% found once. Details on this clone: Its specificity is not known.

Sequenced material: CD4+ or CD8+ T cells sorted from blood, taken in a trial of the OX40 agonist ivuxolimab. This chain connects TRBV6-1 to TRBJ2-7; the D is unclear. This TCR came from an adult with an advanced solid tumor such as melanoma, head and neck, liver or kidney cancer. CDR3: CASSEPSPDYEQYF. CDR3 DNA: TGTGCCAGCAGTGAACCGTCACCGGACTACGAGCAGTACTTC.